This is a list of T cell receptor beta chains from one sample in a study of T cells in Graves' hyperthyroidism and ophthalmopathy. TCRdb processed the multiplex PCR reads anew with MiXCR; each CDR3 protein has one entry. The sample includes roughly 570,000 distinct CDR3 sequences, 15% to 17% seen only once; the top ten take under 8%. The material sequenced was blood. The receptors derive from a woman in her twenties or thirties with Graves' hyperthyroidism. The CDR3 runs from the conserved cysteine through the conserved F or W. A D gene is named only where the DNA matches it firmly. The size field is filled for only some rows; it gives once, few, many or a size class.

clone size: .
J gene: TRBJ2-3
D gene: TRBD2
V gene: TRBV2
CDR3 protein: CASSPLAGRYTDTQYF
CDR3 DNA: TGTGCCAGCAGCCCCCTAGCGGGAAGGTACACAGATACGCAGTATTTT

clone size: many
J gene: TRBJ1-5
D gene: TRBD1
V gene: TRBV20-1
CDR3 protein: CSARQSGTGVQPQHF
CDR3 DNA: TGCAGTGCTCGACAGTCCGGGACAGGAGTACAGCCCCAGCATTTT

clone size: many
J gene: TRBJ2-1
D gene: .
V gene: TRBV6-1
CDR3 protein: CASSERRGNNEQFF
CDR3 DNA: TGTGCCAGCAGTGAGCGCAGGGGAAACAATGAGCAGTTCTTC

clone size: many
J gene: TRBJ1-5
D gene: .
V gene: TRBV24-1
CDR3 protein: CATSDRGTDRGNQPQHF
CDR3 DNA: TGTGCCACCAGTGATCGTGGGACCGATCGCGGCAATCAGCCCCAGCATTTT

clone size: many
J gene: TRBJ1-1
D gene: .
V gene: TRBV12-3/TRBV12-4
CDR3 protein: CASSLASNTEAFF
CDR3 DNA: TGTGCCAGCAGTTTAGCATCGAACACTGAAGCTTTCTTT

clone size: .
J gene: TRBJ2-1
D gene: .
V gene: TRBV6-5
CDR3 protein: CASSYSTQLNNEQFF
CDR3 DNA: TGTGCCAGCAGTTACTCGACACAGCTAAACAATGAGCAGTTCTTC

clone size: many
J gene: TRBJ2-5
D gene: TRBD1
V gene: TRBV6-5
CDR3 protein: CASRWTEGAQETQYF
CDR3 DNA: TGTGCCAGCAGATGGACAGAGGGGGCTCAAGAGACCCAGTACTTC

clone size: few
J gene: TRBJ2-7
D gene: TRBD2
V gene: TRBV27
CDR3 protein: CASQGLAESYEQYF
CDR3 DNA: TGTGCCAGCCAAGGACTAGCGGAATCCTACGAGCAGTACTTC

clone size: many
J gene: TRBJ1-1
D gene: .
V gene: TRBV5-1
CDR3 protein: CASFGQTTEAFF
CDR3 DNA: TGCGCCAGCTTCGGACAAACCACTGAAGCTTTCTTT

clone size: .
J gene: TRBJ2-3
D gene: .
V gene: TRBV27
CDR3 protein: CASSPPALDNTQYF
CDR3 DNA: TGTGCCAGCAGTCCGCCCGCACTAGATAATACGCAGTATTTT

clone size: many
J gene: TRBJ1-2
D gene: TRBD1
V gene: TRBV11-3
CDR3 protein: CASSRGTDILKANYGYTF
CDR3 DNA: TGTGCCAGCAGCCGCGGGACAGATATTCTAAAAGCTAACTATGGCTACACCTTC

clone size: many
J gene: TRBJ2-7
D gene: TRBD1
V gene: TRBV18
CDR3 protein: CASSLGQFYEQYF
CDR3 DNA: TGCGCCAGCAGCTTGGGACAGTTCTACGAGCAGTACTTC

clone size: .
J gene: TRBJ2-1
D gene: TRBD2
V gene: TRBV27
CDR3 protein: CASSWIAGRNEQFF
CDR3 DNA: TGTGCCAGCAGTTGGATAGCGGGAAGGAATGAGCAGTTCTTC

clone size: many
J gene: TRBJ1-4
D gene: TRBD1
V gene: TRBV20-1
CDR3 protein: CSVTGTVNEKLFF
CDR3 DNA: TGCAGTGTTACCGGGACAGTTAATGAAAAACTGTTTTTT

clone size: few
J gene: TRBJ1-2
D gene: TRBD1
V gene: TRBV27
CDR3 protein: CASSTGTGGYYGYTF
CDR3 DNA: TGTGCCAGCAGTACAGGGACAGGGGGCTACTATGGCTACACCTTC

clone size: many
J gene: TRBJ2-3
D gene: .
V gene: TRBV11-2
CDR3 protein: CASSPSAGSTDTQYF
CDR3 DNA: TGTGCCAGCAGCCCCTCCGCCGGAAGCACAGATACGCAGTATTTT

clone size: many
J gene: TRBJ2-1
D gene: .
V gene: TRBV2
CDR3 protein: CASSEDWNEQFF
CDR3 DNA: TGTGCCAGCAGTGAAGATTGGAATGAGCAGTTCTTC